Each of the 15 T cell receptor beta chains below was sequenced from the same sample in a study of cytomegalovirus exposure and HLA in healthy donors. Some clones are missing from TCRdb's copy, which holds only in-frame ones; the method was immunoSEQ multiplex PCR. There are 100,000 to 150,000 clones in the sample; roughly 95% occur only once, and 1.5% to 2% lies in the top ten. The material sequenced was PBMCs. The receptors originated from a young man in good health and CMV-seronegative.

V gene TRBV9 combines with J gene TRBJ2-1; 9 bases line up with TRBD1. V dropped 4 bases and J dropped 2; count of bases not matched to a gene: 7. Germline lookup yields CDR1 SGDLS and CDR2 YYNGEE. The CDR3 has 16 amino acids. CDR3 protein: CASSPRGTGTYNEQFF. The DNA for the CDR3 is TGTGCCAGCAGCCCCCGGGGGACAGGGACCTACAATGAGCAGTTCTTC.

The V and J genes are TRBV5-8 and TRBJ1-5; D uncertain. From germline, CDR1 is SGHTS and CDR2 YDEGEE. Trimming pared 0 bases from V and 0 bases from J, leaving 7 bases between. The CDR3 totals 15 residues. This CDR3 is CASSLGALSNQPQHF. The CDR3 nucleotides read TGTGCCAGCAGCTTGGGGGCCCTTAGCAATCAGCCCCAGCATTTT.

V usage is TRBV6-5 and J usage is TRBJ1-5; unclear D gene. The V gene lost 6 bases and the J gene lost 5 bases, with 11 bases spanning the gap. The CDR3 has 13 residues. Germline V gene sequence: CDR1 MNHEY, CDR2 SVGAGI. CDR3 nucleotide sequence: TGTGCCAGCAGCCTAAACGGGGATCAGCCCCAGCATTTT. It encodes CASSLNGDQPQHF.

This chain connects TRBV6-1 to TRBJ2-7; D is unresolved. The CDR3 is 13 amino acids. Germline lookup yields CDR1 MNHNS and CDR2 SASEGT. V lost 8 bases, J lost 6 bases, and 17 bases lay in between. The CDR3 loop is CASSTGPLLEQYF. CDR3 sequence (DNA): TGTGCCAGCTCTACTGGTCCACTGCTCGAGCAGTACTTC.

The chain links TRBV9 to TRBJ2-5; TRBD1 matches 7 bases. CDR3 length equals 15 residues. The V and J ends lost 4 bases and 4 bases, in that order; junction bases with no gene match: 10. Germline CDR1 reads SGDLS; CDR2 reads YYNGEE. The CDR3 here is CASSPAGAGGETQYF. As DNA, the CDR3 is TGTGCCAGCAGCCCCGCTGGGGCAGGGGGAGAGACCCAGTACTTC.

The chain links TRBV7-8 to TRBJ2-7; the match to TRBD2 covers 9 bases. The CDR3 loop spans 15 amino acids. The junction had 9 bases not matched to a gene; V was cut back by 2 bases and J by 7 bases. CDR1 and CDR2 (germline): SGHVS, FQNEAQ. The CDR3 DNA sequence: TGTGCCAGCAGCTTAATAGCGGGAGATTTCAAGGAGCAGTACTTC. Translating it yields CASSLIAGDFKEQYF.

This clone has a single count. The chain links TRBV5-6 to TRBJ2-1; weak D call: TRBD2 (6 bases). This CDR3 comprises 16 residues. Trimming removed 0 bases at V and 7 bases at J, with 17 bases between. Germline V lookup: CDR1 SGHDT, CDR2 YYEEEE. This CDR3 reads CASSLDGRASGNEQFF. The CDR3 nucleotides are TGTGCCAGCAGCTTGGACGGGAGAGCCTCAGGTAATGAGCAGTTCTTC.

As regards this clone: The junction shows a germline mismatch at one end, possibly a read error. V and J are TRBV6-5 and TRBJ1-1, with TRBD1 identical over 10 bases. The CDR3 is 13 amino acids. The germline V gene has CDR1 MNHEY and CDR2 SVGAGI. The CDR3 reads CASSYSGTGAFLF. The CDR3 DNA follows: TGTGCCAGCAGTTACTCAGGGACAGGGGCTTTCCTATTT.

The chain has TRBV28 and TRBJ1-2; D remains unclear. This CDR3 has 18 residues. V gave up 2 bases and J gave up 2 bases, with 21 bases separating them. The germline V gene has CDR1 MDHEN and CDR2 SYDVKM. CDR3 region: CASSLPLWREGINYGYTF. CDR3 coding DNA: TGTGCCAGCAGTTTACCCCTATGGAGGGAAGGGATCAACTATGGCTACACCTTC.

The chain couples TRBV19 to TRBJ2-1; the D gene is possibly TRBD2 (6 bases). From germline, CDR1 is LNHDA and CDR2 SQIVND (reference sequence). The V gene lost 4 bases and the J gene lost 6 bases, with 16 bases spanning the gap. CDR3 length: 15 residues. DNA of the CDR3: TGTGCCAGTAGTAAAGGAGGGGCTGGCCTCAATGAGCAGTTCTTC. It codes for CASSKGGAGLNEQFF. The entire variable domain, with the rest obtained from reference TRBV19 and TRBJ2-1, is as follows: DGGITQSPKYLFRKEGQNVTLSCEQNLNHDAMYWYRQDPGQGLRLIYYSQIVNDFQKGDIAEGYSVSREKKESFPLTVTSAQKNPTAFYLCASSKGGAGLNEQFFGPGTRLTVL.

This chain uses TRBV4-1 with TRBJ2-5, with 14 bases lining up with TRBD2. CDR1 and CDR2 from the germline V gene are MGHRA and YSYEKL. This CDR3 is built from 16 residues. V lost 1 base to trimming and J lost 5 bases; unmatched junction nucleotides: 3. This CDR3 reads CASSQGLAGGQETQYF. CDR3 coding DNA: TGCGCCAGCAGCCAAGGACTAGCGGGAGGGCAGGAGACCCAGTACTTC.

The CDR3 bases are TGTGCCAGCAGTTTTGACCGACAGGGAGTTTACGAGCAGTACTTC. It codes for CASSFDRQGVYEQYF. V gene TRBV27 combines with J gene TRBJ2-7, with 7 nucleotides matching TRBD1. The J segment lost 4 bases and the V segment lost 3 bases, leaving 9 bases of the junction unmatched. This CDR3 has 15 residues. Germline V gene data show CDR1 as MNHEY and CDR2 as SMNVEV (reference sequence).

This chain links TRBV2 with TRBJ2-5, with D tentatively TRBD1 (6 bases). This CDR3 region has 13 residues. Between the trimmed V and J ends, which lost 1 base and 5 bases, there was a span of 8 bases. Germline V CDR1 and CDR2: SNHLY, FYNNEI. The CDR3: CASSEGDTETQYF. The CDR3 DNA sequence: TGTGCCAGCAGTGAAGGGGACACGGAGACCCAGTACTTC.

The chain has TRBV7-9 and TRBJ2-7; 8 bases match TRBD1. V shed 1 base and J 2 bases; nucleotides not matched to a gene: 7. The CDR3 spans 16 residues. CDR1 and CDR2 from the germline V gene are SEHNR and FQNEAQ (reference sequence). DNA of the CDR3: TGTGCCAGCAGCTTAGGGGCCGGGACAGGCACCTACGAGCAGTACTTC. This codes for CASSLGAGTGTYEQYF.

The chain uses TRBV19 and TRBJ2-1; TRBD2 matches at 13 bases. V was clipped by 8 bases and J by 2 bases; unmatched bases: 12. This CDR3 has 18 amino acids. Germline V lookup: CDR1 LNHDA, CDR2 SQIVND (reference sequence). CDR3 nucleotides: TGTGCCAGTTTCGGACTAGCGGGAGAGGCCCTCACCTACAATGAGCAGTTCTTC. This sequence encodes CASFGLAGEALTYNEQFF. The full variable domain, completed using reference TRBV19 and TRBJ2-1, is DGGITQSPKYLFRKEGQNVTLSCEQNLNHDAMYWYRQDPGQGLRLIYYSQIVNDFQKGDIAEGYSVSREKKESFPLTVTSAQKNPTAFYLCASFGLAGEALTYNEQFFGPGTRLTVL.